This T cell receptor (beta chain) was sequenced in a study of blood T cell repertoires in COVID-19. Turning to the study itself: COVID-19 samples collected from the United States, Italy and Spain covered acute and convalescent phases. T cells, B-cell-depleted T cells, or PBMCs provided the cDNA or gDNA that served as material.

This CDR3 has 13 residues. Germline assignment: CDR1 GTSNPN and CDR2 SVGIG (reference sequence). V lost 4 bases, J lost 7 bases, and 2 bases stayed unmatched. Source study methods: Using reference gene primer amplification, nucleated cell counts were estimated. Only in-frame clones appear in the TCRdb table, and some are missing; sequencing was by immunoSEQ multiplex PCR. For V, J and clone size, that table is used; D and trimming come from the DNA. Counted here are approximately 500,000 clones, roughly 88% occurring once; the ten biggest clones make up roughly 3.2%. This chain uses TRBV30 with TRBJ1-6, with TRBD1 matching 9 bases. Sequenced material: peripheral blood. The clonotype comes from a human donor in a cohort sampled during active COVID-19. CDR3 loop: CAWTGQGNSPLHF. In DNA, the CDR3 is TGTGCCTGGACGGGACAGGGAAATTCACCCCTCCACTTT.